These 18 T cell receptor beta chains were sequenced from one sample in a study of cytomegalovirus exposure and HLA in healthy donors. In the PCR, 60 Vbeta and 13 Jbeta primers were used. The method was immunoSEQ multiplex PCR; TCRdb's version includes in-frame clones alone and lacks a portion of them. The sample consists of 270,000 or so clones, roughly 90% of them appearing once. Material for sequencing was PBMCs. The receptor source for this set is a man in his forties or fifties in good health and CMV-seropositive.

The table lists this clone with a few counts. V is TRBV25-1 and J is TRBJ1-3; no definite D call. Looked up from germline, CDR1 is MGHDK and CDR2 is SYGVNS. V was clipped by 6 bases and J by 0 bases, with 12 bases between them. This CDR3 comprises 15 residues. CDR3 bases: TGTGCCAGCAGCTCTTCATGGCCCTCTGGAAACACCATATATTTT. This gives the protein CASSSSWPSGNTIYF.

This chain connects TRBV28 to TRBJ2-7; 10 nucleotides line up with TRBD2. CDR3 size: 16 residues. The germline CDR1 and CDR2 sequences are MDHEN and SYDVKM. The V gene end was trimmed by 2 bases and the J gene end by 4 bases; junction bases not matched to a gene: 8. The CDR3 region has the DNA TGTGCCAGCAGTTTAGCCCCGGGACTAGCGTTTTACGAGCAGTACTTC. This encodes CASSLAPGLAFYEQYF.

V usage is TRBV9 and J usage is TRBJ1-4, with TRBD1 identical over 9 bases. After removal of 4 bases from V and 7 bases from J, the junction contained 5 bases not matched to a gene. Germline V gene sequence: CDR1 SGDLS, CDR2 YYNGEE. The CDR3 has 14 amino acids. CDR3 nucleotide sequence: TGTGCCAGCAGCACCGGGACAGGGTCTGAAAAACTGTTTTTT. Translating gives CASSTGTGSEKLFF.

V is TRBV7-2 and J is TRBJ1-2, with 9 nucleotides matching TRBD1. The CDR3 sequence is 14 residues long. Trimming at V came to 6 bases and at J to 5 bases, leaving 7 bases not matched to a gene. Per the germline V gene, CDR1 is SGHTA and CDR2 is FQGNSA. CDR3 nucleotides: TGTGCCAGCAGTCTAGGACAGGGGAGGTATGGCTACACCTTC. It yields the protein CASSLGQGRYGYTF.

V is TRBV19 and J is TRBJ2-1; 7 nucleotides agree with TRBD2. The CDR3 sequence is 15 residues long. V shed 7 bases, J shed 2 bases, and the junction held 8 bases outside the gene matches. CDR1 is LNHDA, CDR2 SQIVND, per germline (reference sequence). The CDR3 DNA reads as TGTGCCAGTATTAGACGAGCGGGACCCTACAATGAGCAGTTCTTC. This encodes CASIRRAGPYNEQFF.

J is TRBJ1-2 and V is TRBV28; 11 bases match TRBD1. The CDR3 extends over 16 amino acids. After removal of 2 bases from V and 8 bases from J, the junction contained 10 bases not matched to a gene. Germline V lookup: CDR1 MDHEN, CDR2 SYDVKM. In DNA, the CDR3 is TGTGCCAGCAGTTTAGACGAAGCGGGACAGGGGGTAGGCTACACCTTC. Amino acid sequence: CASSLDEAGQGVGYTF.

This CDR3 reads CASSDRVLGTEAFF. CDR3 DNA sequence: TGTGCCAGCAGTGACAGGGTTTTGGGCACTGAAGCTTTCTTT. The chain links TRBV6-1 to TRBJ1-1; the D gene is possibly TRBD1 (5 bases). Germline V gene sequence: CDR1 MNHNS, CDR2 SASEGT. The V and J ends lost 3 bases and 4 bases respectively, with 12 bases between them. CDR3 length: 14 residues.

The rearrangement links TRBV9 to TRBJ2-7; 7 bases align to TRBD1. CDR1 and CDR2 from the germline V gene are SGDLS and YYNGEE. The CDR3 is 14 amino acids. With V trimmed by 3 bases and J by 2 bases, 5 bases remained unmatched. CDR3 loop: CASSATGLPYEQYF. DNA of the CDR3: TGTGCCAGCAGCGCGACAGGGTTGCCCTACGAGCAGTACTTC.

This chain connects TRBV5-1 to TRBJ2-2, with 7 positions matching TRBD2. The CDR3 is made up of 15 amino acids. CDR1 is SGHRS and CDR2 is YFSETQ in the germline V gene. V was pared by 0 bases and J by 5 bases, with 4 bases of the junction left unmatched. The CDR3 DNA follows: TGCGCCAGCAGCTTGGGCGGGAGCGAGACCGGGGAGCTGTTTTTT. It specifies CASSLGGSETGELFF.

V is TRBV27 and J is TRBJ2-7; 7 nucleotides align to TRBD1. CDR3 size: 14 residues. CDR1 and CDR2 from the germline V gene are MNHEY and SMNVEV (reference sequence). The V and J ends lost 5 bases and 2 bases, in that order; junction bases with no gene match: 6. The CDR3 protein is CASSTGTAPYEQYF. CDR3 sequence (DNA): TGTGCCAGCAGTACCGGGACAGCCCCCTACGAGCAGTACTTC.

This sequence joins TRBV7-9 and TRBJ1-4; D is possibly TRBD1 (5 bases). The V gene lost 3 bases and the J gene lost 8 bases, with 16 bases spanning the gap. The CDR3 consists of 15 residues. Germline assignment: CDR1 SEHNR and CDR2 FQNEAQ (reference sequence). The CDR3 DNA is TGTGCCAGCAGCTTCCCCACAGGCACTGGGGAAAAACTGTTTTTT. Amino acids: CASSFPTGTGEKLFF. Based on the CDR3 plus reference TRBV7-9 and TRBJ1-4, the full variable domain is DTGVSQNPRHKITKRGQNVTFRCDPISEHNRLYWYRQTLGQGPEFLTYFQNEAQLEKSRLLSDRFSAERPKGSFSTLEIQRTEQGDSAMYLCASSFPTGTGEKLFFGSGTQLSVL.

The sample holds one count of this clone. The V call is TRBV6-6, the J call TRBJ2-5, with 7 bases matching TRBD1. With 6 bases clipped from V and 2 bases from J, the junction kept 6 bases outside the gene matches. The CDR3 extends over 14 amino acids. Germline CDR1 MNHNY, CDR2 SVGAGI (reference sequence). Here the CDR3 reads CASRWTGAQETQYF. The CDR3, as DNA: TGTGCCAGCAGATGGACAGGCGCTCAAGAGACCCAGTACTTC.

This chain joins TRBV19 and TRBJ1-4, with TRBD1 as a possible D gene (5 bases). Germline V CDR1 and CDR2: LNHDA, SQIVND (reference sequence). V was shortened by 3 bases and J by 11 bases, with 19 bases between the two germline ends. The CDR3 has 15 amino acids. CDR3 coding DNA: TGTGCCAGTAGTATGTCCTCGGGGGTAATGAGGAAACTGTTTTTT. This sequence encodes CASSMSSGVMRKLFF.

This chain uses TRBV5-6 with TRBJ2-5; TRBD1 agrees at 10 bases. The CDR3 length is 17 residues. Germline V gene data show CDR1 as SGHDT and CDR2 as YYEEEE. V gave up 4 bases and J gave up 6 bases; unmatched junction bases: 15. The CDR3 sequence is CASSPTGTGASRKTQYF. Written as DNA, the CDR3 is TGTGCCAGCAGCCCGACCGGGACAGGGGCATCGCGGAAGACCCAGTACTTC.

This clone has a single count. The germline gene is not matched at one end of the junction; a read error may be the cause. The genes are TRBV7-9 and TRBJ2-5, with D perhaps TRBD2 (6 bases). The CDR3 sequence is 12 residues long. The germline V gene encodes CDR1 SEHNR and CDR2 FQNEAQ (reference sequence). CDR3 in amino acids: CSSSPGGETQYF. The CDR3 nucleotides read TGTTCCAGCAGCCCAGGAGGGGAGACCCAGTACTTC.

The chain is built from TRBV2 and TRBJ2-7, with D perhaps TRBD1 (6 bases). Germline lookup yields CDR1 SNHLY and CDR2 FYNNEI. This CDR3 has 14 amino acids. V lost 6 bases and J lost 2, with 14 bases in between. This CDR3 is CASSAGQGTYEQYF. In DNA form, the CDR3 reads TGTGCCAGCAGCGCCGGGCAGGGGACCTACGAGCAGTACTTC.

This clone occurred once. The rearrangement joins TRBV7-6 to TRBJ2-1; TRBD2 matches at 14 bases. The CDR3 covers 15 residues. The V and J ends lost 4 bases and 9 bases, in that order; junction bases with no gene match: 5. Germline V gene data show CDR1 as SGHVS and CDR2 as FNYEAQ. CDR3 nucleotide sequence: TGTGCCAGCAGCTCGGGACTAGCGGGAGCTGGTGAGCAGTTCTTC. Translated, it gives CASSSGLAGAGEQFF.

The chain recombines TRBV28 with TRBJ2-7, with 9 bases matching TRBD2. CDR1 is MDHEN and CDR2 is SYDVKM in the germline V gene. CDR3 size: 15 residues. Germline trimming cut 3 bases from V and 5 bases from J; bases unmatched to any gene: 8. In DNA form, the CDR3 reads TGTGCCAGCAGTTTGGTGGCGGGAGGGCCTAACGAGCAGTACTTC. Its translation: CASSLVAGGPNEQYF.